This note documents a single T cell receptor (beta chain) sequence. Antigen: not known. The sample comes from a study of OX40 agonist ivuxolimab in advanced cancers. Background on the study: Ivuxolimab, an antibody acting as an agonist of OX40 (CD134), was used to treat patients.

Exclusion applied to patients with autoimmune disease history or systemic immunosuppression. Assay used: immunoSEQ multiplex PCR; TCRdb lists only in-frame clones, some missing. The table records 90,000 to 150,000 clones, approximately 92% of them present only once. Trimming cost V 0 bases and J 5 bases, with 10 bases left between them. CDR3 length equals 14 residues. CDR1 and CDR2 from the germline V gene are SEHNR and FQNEAQ (reference sequence). Findings of the study overall: Partly responding patients at 0.1-3.0 mg/kg showed some of the smallest clonal expansion.

V usage is TRBV7-9 and J usage is TRBJ1-2; D remains unclear. The source material was CD4+ or CD8+ T cells sorted from blood, sampled in a trial of the OX40 agonist ivuxolimab. The source is an adult with an advanced solid tumor such as melanoma, head and neck, liver or kidney cancer. The CDR3 is CASSLAMGAYGYTF. Here the CDR3 DNA reads TGTGCCAGCAGCTTAGCGATGGGCGCGTATGGCTACACCTTC.